The 9 T cell receptor beta chains in this list originate from one sample, sequenced in a study of cytomegalovirus exposure and HLA in healthy donors. Primers included in the PCR were 60 Vbeta and 13 Jbeta primers. The table came from immunoSEQ multiplex PCR; TCRdb's copy has only in-frame clones and leaves some out. Of over 150,000 clones listed, 84% were seen once; the top ten hold around 5%. Input material: PBMCs. The receptors derive from a girl aged 10-17 years in good health and CMV-seropositive.

The J gene is TRBJ1-2, the V gene TRBV18; TRBD1 matches at 8 bases. Trimming at V came to 1 base and at J to 7 bases, leaving 2 bases not matched to a gene. The CDR3 extends over 13 amino acids. Germline V lookup: CDR1 KGHSH, CDR2 LQKENI. The CDR3 loop reads CASSPQTGVGYTF. The DNA of the CDR3 is TGTGCCAGCTCACCACAGACAGGGGTTGGCTACACCTTC.

This clone was observed a handful of times. The chain employs TRBV7-3 and TRBJ2-3; D might be TRBD2 (7 bases). This CDR3 is built from 13 residues. Trimming stripped 3 bases from V and 4 bases from J, with 8 bases between. Germline V gene sequence: CDR1 SGHTA, CDR2 FQGTGA. Here the CDR3 reads CASSFGGPDTQYF. The DNA for the CDR3 is TGTGCCAGCAGCTTCGGGGGGCCAGATACGCAGTATTTT.

The chain employs TRBV6-4 and TRBJ2-3, with D unclear. Deletions cut 7 bases from V and 0 bases from J, with 8 bases between. The germline CDR1 and CDR2 sequences are MRHNA and SNTAGT. This CDR3 spans 13 amino acids. In nucleotides, the CDR3 is TGTGCCAGCAAAAAGACTAGCACAGATACGCAGTATTTT. Translated, it gives CASKKTSTDTQYF.

This clone was detected only once. The rearrangement uses TRBV18 and TRBJ1-3; D unclear. The germline V gene encodes CDR1 KGHSH and CDR2 LQKENI. The CDR3 runs 14 residues. V lost 2 bases, J lost 0 bases, and 5 bases lay in between. CDR3 sequence: CASSPGLSGNTIYF. CDR3 bases: TGTGCCAGCTCACCAGGGCTCTCTGGAAACACCATATATTTT.

This chain uses TRBV2 with TRBJ2-1; 12 bases are shared with TRBD1. The CDR3 runs to 14 residues. The germline V gene encodes CDR1 SNHLY and CDR2 FYNNEI. The ends lost 7 bases at V and 10 bases at J; junction bases unmatched: 8. The CDR3 nucleotides read TGTGCCAGCATGCTGGGACAGGGGGCCGGAGAGCAGTTCTTC. Amino acid sequence: CASMLGQGAGEQFF. Together with reference TRBV2 and TRBJ2-1, the CDR3 gives the full variable domain: EPEVTQTPSHQVTQMGQEVILRCVPISNHLYFYWYRQILGQKVEFLVSFYNNEISEKSEIFDDQFSVERPDGSNFTLKIRSTKLEDSAMYFCASMLGQGAGEQFFGPGTRLTVL.

The chain uses TRBV6-1 and TRBJ2-7, with D perhaps matching TRBD1 (5 bases). The CDR3 has 15 residues. The germline gives CDR1 MNHNS, CDR2 SASEGT. With 3 bases removed from V and 3 bases from J, the gap between germline ends came to 15 bases. Written as DNA, the CDR3 is TGTGCCAGCAGTGAGTCCCGGACAACTCTCTACGAGCAGTACTTC. Residues: CASSESRTTLYEQYF.

Concerning this clone itself: Additional DNA sequences in this sample encode the identical CDR3. The rearrangement links TRBV2 to TRBJ1-2, with 7 bases lining up with TRBD1. The CDR3 consists of 14 residues. Per germline, CDR1 SNHLY and CDR2 FYNNEI. The ends lost 4 bases at V and 0 bases at J; junction bases unmatched: 2. The CDR3 spells CASSGQGANYGYTF. CDR3 DNA: TGTGCCAGCAGTGGTCAGGGGGCTAACTATGGCTACACCTTC. The variable domain in full, with the rest retrieved from reference TRBV2 and TRBJ1-2, is EPEVTQTPSHQVTQMGQEVILRCVPISNHLYFYWYRQILGQKVEFLVSFYNNEISEKSEIFDDQFSVERPDGSNFTLKIRSTKLEDSAMYFCASSGQGANYGYTFGSGTRLTVV.

This chain connects TRBV19 to TRBJ1-1, with a possible D match to TRBD1 (6 bases). The CDR3 contains 16 residues. CDR1 and CDR2 from the germline V gene are LNHDA and SQIVND (reference sequence). The V and J ends lost 6 bases and 0 bases respectively, with 17 bases between them. In DNA form, the CDR3 reads TGTGCCAGTAGGTCGACAGGCTCCCGTATGAACACTGAAGCTTTCTTT. Its translation is CASRSTGSRMNTEAFF.

The chain combines TRBV5-1 with TRBJ1-1, with TRBD1 as a possible D gene (6 bases). The CDR3 is 16 residues long. Trimming removed 4 bases at V and 1 base at J, with 17 bases between. CDR1 is SGHRS and CDR2 is YFSETQ in the germline V gene. The CDR3 DNA reads TGCGCCAGCAGCCCCCCATTTATGGGGGCGAACACTGAAGCTTTCTTT. Protein: CASSPPFMGANTEAFF.